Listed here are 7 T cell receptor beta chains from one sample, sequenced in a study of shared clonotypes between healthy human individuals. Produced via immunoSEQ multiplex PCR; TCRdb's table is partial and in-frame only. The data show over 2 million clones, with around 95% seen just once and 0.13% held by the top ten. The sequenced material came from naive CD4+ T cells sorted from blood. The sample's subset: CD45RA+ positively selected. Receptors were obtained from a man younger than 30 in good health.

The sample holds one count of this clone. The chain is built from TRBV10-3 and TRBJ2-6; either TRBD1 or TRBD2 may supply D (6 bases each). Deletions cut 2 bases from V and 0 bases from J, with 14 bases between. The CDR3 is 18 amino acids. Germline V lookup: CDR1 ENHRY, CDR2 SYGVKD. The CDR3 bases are TGTGCCATCAGTGAGCGGGGGACACTAAACTCTGGGGCCAACGTCCTGACTTTC. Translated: CAISERGTLNSGANVLTF.

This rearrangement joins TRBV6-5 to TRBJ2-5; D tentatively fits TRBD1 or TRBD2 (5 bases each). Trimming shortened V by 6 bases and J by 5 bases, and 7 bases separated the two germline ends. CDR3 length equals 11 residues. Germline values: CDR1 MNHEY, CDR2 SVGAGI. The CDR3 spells CASRGVETQYF. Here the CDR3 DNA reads TGTGCCAGCAGGGGGGTGGAGACCCAGTACTTC.

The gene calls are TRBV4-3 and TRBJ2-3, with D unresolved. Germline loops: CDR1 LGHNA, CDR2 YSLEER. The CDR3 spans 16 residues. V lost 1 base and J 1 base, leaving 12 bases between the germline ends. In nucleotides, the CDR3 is TGCGCCAGCAGCCAAGTTGAAGGTTTGGGCACAGATACGCAGTATTTT. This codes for CASSQVEGLGTDTQYF.

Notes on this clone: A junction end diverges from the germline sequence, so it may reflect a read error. The CDR3 coding sequence is TGTGCCAGCAGTGAATCGGGCTGGGCCTCGGAGGGTTTT. This gives the protein CASSESGWASEGF. The rearrangement links TRBV2 to TRBJ1-4; D is unclear. Germline V gives CDR1 SNHLY, CDR2 FYNNEI. This CDR3 region has 13 residues.

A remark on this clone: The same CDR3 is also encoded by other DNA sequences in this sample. DNA for the CDR3: TGTGCCAGTAGTACTCGGACGGCGAGCACAGATACGCAGTATTTT. It translates to CASSTRTASTDTQYF. The chain recombines TRBV19 with TRBJ2-3; unclear D gene. V was pared by 4 bases and J by 0 bases, with 11 bases between. Germline CDR1 and CDR2: LNHDA and SQIVND (reference sequence). The CDR3 has 15 residues.

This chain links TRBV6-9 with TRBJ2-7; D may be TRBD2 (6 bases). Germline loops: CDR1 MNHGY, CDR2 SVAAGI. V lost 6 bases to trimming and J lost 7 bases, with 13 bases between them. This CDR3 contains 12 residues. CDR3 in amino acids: CASRTGAGEQYF. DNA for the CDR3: TGTGCCAGCAGGACCGGTGCGGGGGAGCAGTACTTC.

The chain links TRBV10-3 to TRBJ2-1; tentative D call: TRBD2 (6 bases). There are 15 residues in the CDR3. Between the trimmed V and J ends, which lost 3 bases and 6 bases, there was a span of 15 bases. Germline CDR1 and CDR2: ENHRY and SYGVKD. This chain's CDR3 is CAISDFRAGGNEQFF. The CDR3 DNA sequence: TGTGCCATCAGTGACTTCCGGGCCGGGGGCAATGAGCAGTTCTTC.